This section outlines one T cell receptor (beta chain) sequence together with its context. Its antigen remains unknown. Clones were sequenced by immunoSEQ multiplex PCR, and TCRdb holds only the in-frame ones, with some missing. The repertoire includes approximately 110,000 clones, more than 75% of them detected once, and approximately 1.3% sits in the top ten. The data derive from a study of T cell responses to AZD1222 COVID-19 vaccine. Whole-study context: Timing groups of about 4 and about 12 weeks for second doses were pooled. Regarding the study as a whole: Spike-specific TCR breadth and depth were elevated following two AZD1222 doses. AZD1222 recipients seropositive at baseline numbered only 5 to 7. CD4 TCRs linked to vaccination spanned spike, dominating at 160-218 and 743-854.

V lost 2 bases and J lost 0, with 9 bases in between. The germline V gene has CDR1 LGHNT and CDR2 FRNRAP. The CDR3 spans 15 residues. Sequenced here: peripheral blood, sampled on day 0 of AZD1222 vaccination. The sequence was obtained from an adult in good health. The chain employs TRBV12-5 and TRBJ2-3; TRBD1 is a possible D gene (5 bases). The CDR3 DNA sequence: TGTGCTAGTGGTTTGACTGGGGCTAGCACAGATACGCAGTATTTT. Protein sequence: CASGLTGASTDTQYF.